This note documents a single T cell receptor (beta chain) sequence. The length of the CDR3 is 14 residues. The ends were cut back, 1 base at V and 1 base at J, with 7 bases in the middle. Per the germline V gene, CDR1 is SNHLY and CDR2 is FYNNEI. This sample is drawn from a study of T cell changes during pregnancy in multiple sclerosis. Sequencing used immunoSEQ multiplex PCR; TCRdb keeps in-frame clones, though not all of them. Of more than 25,000 clones in the sample, about nine tenths were seen once. Sequenced here: CD8+ T cells from peripheral blood mononuclear cells, sampled in the first trimester of pregnancy. The sequence derives from a female donor with multiple sclerosis, enrolled in a pregnancy study. The V and J genes are TRBV2 and TRBJ1-1; D not certain. The CDR3 protein is CASSEVPGNTEAFF. In DNA, the CDR3 is TGTGCCAGCAGTGAAGTCCCAGGGAACACTGAAGCTTTCTTT. Looking up the rest from reference TRBV2 and TRBJ1-1 gives the full variable domain: EPEVTQTPSHQVTQMGQEVILRCVPISNHLYFYWYRQILGQKVEFLVSFYNNEISEKSEIFDDQFSVERPDGSNFTLKIRSTKLEDSAMYFCASSEVPGNTEAFFGQGTRLTVV.